This entry lists 19 T cell receptor beta chains sequenced from one sample in a study of metastatic and nonmetastatic thyroid tumors. TCRdb re-called clones from the PCR reads using MiXCR. This sample has under 45,000 clones, with around a sixth found just once. Not a single patient had been given any form of treatment at any point before undergoing thyroid surgery. The specimen sequenced was tumor tissue. The receptor set was obtained from a female donor with papillary thyroid cancer or a benign thyroid nodule (not recorded which). Some clones in this sample may be carry-over from other donors' samples.

The chain is built from TRBV18 and TRBJ2-7; weak D call: TRBD1 (6 bases). The CDR3 has 16 amino acids. V lost 6 bases and J lost 0, with 18 bases in between. Germline-derived CDR1 and CDR2 are KGHSH and LQKENI. The DNA of the CDR3 is TGTGCCAGCTCGCGCACTCCGGGACATAGCTCCTACGAGCAGTACTTC. This encodes CASSRTPGHSSYEQYF.

This clone was found a few times. One junction end does not reproduce the germline sequence, and a read error may be involved. V is TRBV4-1 and J is TRBJ2-3, with TRBD2 matching 10 bases. CDR1 and CDR2 from the germline V gene are MGHRA and YSYEKL. This CDR3 comprises 18 residues. As DNA, the CDR3 is TGCGCCAGCATCCAAGACCTAGCGGGAGCGGGAATGACAGATACGCAGTATTTT. Protein sequence: CASIQDLAGAGMTDTQYF.

This clone was recorded many times. The genes are TRBV24-1 and TRBJ2-3; 11 positions match TRBD2. CDR1 KGHDR and CDR2 SFDVKD come from the germline V gene. Losses at the gene ends were 1 base for V and 4 bases for J; bases not matched to a gene: 3. CDR3 length: 16 residues. The CDR3 nucleotides read TGTGCCACCAGTGATTTTAGCGGGAGGGCCGCAGATACGCAGTATTTT. Translating gives CATSDFSGRAADTQYF.

As regards this clone: A much larger clone differs from this one at a single base, so this may be a read error. The chain employs TRBV19 and TRBJ2-6, with D possibly called TRBD1 or TRBD2 (5 bases each). CDR1 and CDR2 (germline): LNHDA, SQIVND (reference sequence). CDR3 length: 16 residues. Trimming pared 4 bases from V and 4 bases from J, leaving 14 bases between. The CDR3 DNA follows: TGTGCCAGTAGTACAGACGGGGCGCAGGGGGCCAACGTCCTGACTTTC. This gives the protein CASSTDGAQGANVLTF.

As concerns this clone: A read error may account for a junction end that differs from germline. The chain carries TRBV2 and TRBJ2-1; D uncertain. CDR1 is SNHLY, CDR2 FYNNEI, per germline. The CDR3 has 13 amino acids. The DNA of the CDR3 is TGTGCCAGCAGTCGCGACCGAGACAAAGAGCAGTTCTTC. It specifies CASSRDRDKEQFF.

This clone was seen ten or more times. The chain recombines TRBV24-1 with TRBJ2-3; 9 nucleotides match TRBD2. V lost 4 bases and J lost 4; bases outside the gene matches: 20. Germline V gives CDR1 KGHDR, CDR2 SFDVKD. This CDR3 region has 20 residues. The DNA for the CDR3 is TGTGCCACCAGTGACCCCGGCTGGGGTGCCACTGGCGGGAGGGCAGATACGCAGTATTTT. Translating gives CATSDPGWGATGGRADTQYF.

This clone appeared many times. The CDR3 region has the DNA TGCGCCAGCAGCCGCGGGACAGATACTTCCTACGAGCAGTACTTC. It specifies CASSRGTDTSYEQYF. V is TRBV4-1 and J is TRBJ2-7; maybe TRBD1 (7 bases). Trimming took off 4 bases at V and 1 base at J, with 14 bases between the two ends. Germline loops: CDR1 MGHRA, CDR2 YSYEKL. This CDR3 spans 15 amino acids.

This clone has at least ten counts. This chain connects TRBV27 to TRBJ2-1; the match to TRBD2 covers 8 bases. Per the germline V gene, CDR1 is MNHEY and CDR2 is SMNVEV (reference sequence). The CDR3 length is 16 residues. Unmatched junction bases numbered 9, after V lost 4 bases and J lost 4 bases. Here the CDR3 DNA reads TGTGCCAGCAGTTCCCTGGGAGCGGGGGATTACAATGAGCAGTTCTTC. It translates to CASSSLGAGDYNEQFF.

For this clone: A junction boundary mismatches the germline segment, possibly from a read error. V usage is TRBV2 and J usage is TRBJ2-2; TRBD2 might be the D (6 bases). The CDR3 loop spans 13 amino acids. Germline assignment: CDR1 SNHLY and CDR2 FYNNEI. DNA of the CDR3: TGTGCCAGCAGTTCACGGGGGACCGGGGAGCTGCTTTTT. It is translated as CASSSRGTGELLF.

The genes are TRBV20-1 and TRBJ2-5, with a tentative D call TRBD1 (6 bases). The CDR3 loop spans 14 amino acids. In germline, CDR1 is DFQATT, CDR2 SNEGSKA (reference sequence). Between the trimmed V and J ends, which lost 3 bases and 5 bases, there was a span of 16 bases. The DNA of the CDR3 is TGCAGTGCTAGTGATTTGTTGAGGGGGGAGACCCAGTACTTC. Its translation: CSASDLLRGETQYF.

This clone has just a few counts. A read error may be the cause here, since a much bigger clone is one base away. This sequence joins TRBV28 and TRBJ1-5, with a tentative D call TRBD1 (6 bases). Per germline, CDR1 MDHEN and CDR2 SYDVKM. The CDR3 is made up of 13 amino acids. The CDR3 spells CTSSRTGNQSQHF. The CDR3 DNA reads as TGTACCAGCAGTAGAACAGGGAATCAGTCCCAGCATTTT.

This clone has just a few counts. A read error is possible here, since a much larger clone lies one base away. Other DNA sequences in this specimen translate into the identical CDR3. The J gene is TRBJ2-3, the V gene TRBV9; TRBD2 aligns across 10 bases. The junction had 4 bases not matched to a gene; V was cut back by 0 bases and J by 3 bases. Germline CDR1 is SGDLS and CDR2 is YYNGEE. The CDR3 consists of 16 residues. The CDR3 DNA is TGTGCCAGCAGCGTAGGTCTAGCGGGGGCAACAGATACGCAGTATTTT. Translated, it gives CASSVGLAGATDTQYF.

This chain connects TRBV6-6 to TRBJ2-1; weak D call: TRBD2 (6 bases). The CDR3 consists of 16 residues. V gave up 4 bases and J gave up 0 bases, with 13 bases separating them. Looked up from germline, CDR1 is MNHNY and CDR2 is SVGAGI (reference sequence). The CDR3 spells CASSFLSGSSYNEQFF. Written as DNA, the CDR3 is TGTGCCAGCAGTTTCCTTAGCGGCAGCTCCTACAATGAGCAGTTCTTC.

With respect to this clone: This may be a read error, as it is one base from a much larger clone. The J gene is TRBJ2-3, the V gene TRBV24-1; D uncertain. Germline CDR1 is KGHDR and CDR2 is SFDVKD. This CDR3 is 14 amino acids long. The V and J ends lost 8 bases and 0 bases respectively, with 11 bases between them. In DNA, the CDR3 is TGTGCCACCACTCCTCCCGGCAGCACAGATACGCAGTATTTT. Protein: CATTPPGSTDTQYF.

This chain uses TRBV28 with TRBJ2-1, with TRBD2 as a possible D gene (5 bases). This CDR3 is built from 14 residues. Germline V gene data show CDR1 as MDHEN and CDR2 as SYDVKM. Trimming removed 2 bases from V and 3 bases from J, with 8 bases in between. The CDR3 DNA is TGTGCCAGCAGTTTAGGAGGATACTACAATGAGCAGTTCTTC. It encodes CASSLGGYYNEQFF.

The chain recombines TRBV2 with TRBJ2-5; 10 bases are shared with TRBD2. Germline CDR1 is SNHLY and CDR2 is FYNNEI. J lost 5 bases, V lost 7 bases, and 4 bases had no gene match. The CDR3 totals 13 residues. As DNA, the CDR3 is TGTGCCAGCATAGCGGGAGGTCTGGAGACCCAGTACTTC. This sequence encodes CASIAGGLETQYF. The variable domain in full, completed from reference TRBV2 and TRBJ2-5, reads EPEVTQTPSHQVTQMGQEVILRCVPISNHLYFYWYRQILGQKVEFLVSFYNNEISEKSEIFDDQFSVERPDGSNFTLKIRSTKLEDSAMYFCASIAGGLETQYFGPGTRLLVL.

V is TRBV5-1 and J is TRBJ2-2; D remains ambiguous. This CDR3 is built from 16 residues. The V end was cut by 0 bases, the J end by 3 bases, with 12 bases between. Germline-derived CDR1 and CDR2 are SGHRS and YFSETQ. This CDR3 reads CASSLEGVWDTGELFF. In DNA, the CDR3 is TGCGCCAGCAGCTTGGAAGGTGTGTGGGACACCGGGGAGCTGTTTTTT.

This clone was counted ten times or more. CDR3 amino acids: CASGHRQESYNEQFF. Here the CDR3 DNA reads TGTGCTAGTGGTCACAGACAGGAATCCTACAATGAGCAGTTCTTC. This chain uses TRBV12-5 with TRBJ2-1, with a tentative D call TRBD1 (6 bases). The V and J ends lost 5 bases and 1 base respectively, with 12 bases between them. The CDR3 runs to 15 residues. Per the germline V gene, CDR1 is LGHNT and CDR2 is FRNRAP.

This clone was detected ten times or more. The rearrangement uses TRBV7-9 and TRBJ2-7, with D perhaps TRBD1 (5 bases). CDR1 SEHNR and CDR2 FQNEAQ come from the germline V gene (reference sequence). Trimming removed 1 base from V and 6 bases from J, with 13 bases in between. The CDR3 length is 14 residues. CDR3: CASSLGQGTREQYF. As DNA, the CDR3 is TGTGCCAGCAGCTTAGGGCAGGGTACGCGCGAGCAGTACTTC.